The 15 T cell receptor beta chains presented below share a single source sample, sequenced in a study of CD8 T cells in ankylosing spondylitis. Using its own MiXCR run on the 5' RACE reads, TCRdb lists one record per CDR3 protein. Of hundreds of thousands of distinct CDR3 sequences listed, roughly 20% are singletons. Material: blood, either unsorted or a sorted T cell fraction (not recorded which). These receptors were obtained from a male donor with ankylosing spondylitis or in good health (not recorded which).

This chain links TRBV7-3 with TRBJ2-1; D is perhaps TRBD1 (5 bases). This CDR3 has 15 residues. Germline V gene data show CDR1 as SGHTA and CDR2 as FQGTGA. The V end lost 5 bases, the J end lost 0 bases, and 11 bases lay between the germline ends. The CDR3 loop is CASSRQPSSYNEQFF. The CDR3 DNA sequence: TGTGCCAGCAGCCGACAGCCCTCCTCCTACAATGAGCAGTTCTTC.

The CDR3 nucleotides read TGTGCCAGCAGCAATAATTCGGAGACAGCCCGCTCTGGGGCCAACGTCCTGACTTTC. Translated, it gives CASSNNSETARSGANVLTF. The chain carries TRBV21-1 and TRBJ2-6; the table names TRBD1, a call not compared with the DNA. TRBV21-1 is an annotated pseudogene. The CDR3 sequence is 19 residues long.

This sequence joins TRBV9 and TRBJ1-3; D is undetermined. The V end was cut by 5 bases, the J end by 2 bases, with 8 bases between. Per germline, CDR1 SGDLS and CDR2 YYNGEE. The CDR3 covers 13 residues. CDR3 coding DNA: TGTGCCAGCAGGGACCGGGCTGGAAACACCATATATTTT. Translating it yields CASRDRAGNTIYF.

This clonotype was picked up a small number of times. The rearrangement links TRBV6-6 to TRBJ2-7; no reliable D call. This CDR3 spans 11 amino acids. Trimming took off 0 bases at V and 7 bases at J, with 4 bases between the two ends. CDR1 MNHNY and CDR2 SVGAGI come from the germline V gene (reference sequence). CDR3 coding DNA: TGTGCCAGCAGTTACTCGATAGAGCAGTACTTC. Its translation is CASSYSIEQYF.

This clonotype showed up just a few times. This CDR3 is CASSNHLRVLRETQYF. The CDR3 nucleotides are TGTGCCAGCAGCAACCACCTAAGGGTACTGAGGGAGACCCAGTACTTC. This chain joins TRBV7-9 and TRBJ2-5; D unresolved. V lost 5 bases and J lost 5, with 21 bases in between. Germline lookup yields CDR1 SEHNR and CDR2 FQNEAQ (reference sequence). The CDR3 has 16 amino acids. Supplemented by reference TRBV7-9 and TRBJ2-5, the full variable domain reads DTGVSQNPRHKITKRGQNVTFRCDPISEHNRLYWYRQTLGQGPEFLTYFQNEAQLEKSRLLSDRFSAERPKGSFSTLEIQRTEQGDSAMYLCASSNHLRVLRETQYFGPGTRLLVL.

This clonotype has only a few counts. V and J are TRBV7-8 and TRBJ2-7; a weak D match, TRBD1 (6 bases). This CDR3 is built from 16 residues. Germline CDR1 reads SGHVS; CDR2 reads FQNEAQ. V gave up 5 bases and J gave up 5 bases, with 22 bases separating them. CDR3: CASSPRGTQGLHEQYF. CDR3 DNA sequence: TGTGCCAGCAGCCCTAGGGGGACACAGGGATTGCACGAGCAGTACTTC.

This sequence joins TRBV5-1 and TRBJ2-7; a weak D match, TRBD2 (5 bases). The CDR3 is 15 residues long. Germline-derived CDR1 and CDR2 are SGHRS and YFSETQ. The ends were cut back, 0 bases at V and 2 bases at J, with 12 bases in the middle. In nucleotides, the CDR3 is TGCGCCAGCAGCTTGGCTTGGGGAGAAACCTACGAGCAGTACTTC. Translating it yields CASSLAWGETYEQYF.

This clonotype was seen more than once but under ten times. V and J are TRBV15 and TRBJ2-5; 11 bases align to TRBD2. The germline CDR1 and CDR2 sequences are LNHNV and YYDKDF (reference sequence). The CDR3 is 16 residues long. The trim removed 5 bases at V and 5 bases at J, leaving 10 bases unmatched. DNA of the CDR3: TGTGCCACCAGCCATACTAGCGGGGGCCGCGTGGAGACCCAGTACTTC. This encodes CATSHTSGGRVETQYF.

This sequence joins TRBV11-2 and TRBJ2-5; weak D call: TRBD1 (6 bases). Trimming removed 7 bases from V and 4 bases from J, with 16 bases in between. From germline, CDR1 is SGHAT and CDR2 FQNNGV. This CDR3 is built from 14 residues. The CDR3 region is CASNPVPDRETQYF. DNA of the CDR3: TGTGCCAGCAACCCTGTCCCGGACAGAGAGACCCAGTACTTC.

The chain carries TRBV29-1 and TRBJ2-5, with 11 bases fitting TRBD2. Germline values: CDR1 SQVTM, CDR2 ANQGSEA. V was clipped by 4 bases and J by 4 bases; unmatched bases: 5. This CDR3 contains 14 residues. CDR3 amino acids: CSVVLAGEGETQYF. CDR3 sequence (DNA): TGCAGCGTTGTACTAGCGGGGGAAGGAGAGACCCAGTACTTC.

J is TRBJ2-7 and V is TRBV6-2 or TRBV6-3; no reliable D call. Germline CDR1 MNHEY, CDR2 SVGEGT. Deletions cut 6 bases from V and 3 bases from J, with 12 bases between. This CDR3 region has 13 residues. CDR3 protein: CASSPAPIYEQYF. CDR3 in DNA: TGTGCCAGCAGCCCGGCCCCGATCTACGAGCAGTACTTC.

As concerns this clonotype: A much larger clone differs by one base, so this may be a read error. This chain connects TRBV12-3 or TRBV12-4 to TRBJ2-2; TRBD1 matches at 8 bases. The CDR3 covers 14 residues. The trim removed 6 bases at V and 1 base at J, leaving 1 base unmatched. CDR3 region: CASRTGENTGELFF. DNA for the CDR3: TGTGCCAGCAGGACAGGGGAGAACACCGGGGAGCTGTTTTTT.

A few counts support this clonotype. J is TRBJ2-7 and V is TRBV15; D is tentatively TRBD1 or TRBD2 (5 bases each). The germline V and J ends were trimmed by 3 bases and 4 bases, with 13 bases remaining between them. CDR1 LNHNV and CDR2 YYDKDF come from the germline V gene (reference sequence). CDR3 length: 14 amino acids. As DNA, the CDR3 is TGTGCCACCAGCAGTGGGGGAGACGGATACGAGCAGTACTTC. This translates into CATSSGGDGYEQYF.

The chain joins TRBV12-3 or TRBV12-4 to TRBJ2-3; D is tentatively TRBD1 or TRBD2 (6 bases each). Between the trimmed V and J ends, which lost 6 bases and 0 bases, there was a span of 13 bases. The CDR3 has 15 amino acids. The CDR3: CASSSGAFSTDTQYF. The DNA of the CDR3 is TGTGCCAGCAGCTCGGGGGCCTTTAGCACAGATACGCAGTATTTT.

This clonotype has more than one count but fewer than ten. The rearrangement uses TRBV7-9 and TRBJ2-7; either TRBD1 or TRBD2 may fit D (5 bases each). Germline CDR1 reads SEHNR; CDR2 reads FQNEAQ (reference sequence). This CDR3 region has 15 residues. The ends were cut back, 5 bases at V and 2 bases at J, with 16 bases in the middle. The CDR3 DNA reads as TGTGCCAGCAGCCCTAGCCGAGGACACCCCTACGAGCAGTACTTC. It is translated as CASSPSRGHPYEQYF. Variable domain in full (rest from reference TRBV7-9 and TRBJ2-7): DTGVSQNPRHKITKRGQNVTFRCDPISEHNRLYWYRQTLGQGPEFLTYFQNEAQLEKSRLLSDRFSAERPKGSFSTLEIQRTEQGDSAMYLCASSPSRGHPYEQYFGPGTRLTVT.